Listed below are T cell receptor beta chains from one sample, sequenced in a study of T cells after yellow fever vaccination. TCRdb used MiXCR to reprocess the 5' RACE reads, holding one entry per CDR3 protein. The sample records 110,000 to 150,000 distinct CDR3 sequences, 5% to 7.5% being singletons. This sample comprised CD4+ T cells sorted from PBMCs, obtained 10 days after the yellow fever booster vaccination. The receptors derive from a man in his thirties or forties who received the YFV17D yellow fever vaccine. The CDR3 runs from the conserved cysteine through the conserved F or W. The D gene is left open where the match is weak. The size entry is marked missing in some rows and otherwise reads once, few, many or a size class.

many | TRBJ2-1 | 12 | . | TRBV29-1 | CSVEDLVSEQFF | TGCAGCGTTGAAGATTTGGTATCTGAGCAGTTCTTC
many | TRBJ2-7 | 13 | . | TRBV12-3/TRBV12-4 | CASSLAPRAGQYF | TGTGCCAGCAGTTTAGCGCCCAGGGCAGGGCAGTACTTC
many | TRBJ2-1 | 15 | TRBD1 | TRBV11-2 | CASRGTGTSYNEQFF | TGTGCCAGCAGAGGGACAGGGACGTCTTACAATGAGCAGTTCTTC
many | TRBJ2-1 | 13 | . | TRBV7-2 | CASSLAWSNEQFF | TGTGCCAGCAGCTTAGCTTGGAGCAATGAGCAGTTCTTC
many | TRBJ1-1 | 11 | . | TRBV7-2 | CASSPQHQAFF | TGTGCCAGCAGCCCGCAACATCAAGCTTTCTTT
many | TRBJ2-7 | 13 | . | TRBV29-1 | CSVGTSYYVEQYF | TGCAGCGTCGGGACCTCATACTACGTGGAGCAGTACTTC
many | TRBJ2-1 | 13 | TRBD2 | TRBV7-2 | CASSLSVAGGQFF | TGTGCCAGCAGCTTAAGTGTAGCGGGAGGGCAGTTCTTC
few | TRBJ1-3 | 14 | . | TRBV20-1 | CSAIPGSSGNTIYF | TGCAGTGCGATCCCAGGGTCCTCTGGAAACACCATATATTTT
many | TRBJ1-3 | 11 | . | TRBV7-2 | CASSLAYTIYF | TGTGCCAGCAGCTTAGCTTACACCATATATTTT
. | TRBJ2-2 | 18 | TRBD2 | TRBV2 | CASSKNQPGLGGTGELFF | TGTGCCAGCAGTAAAAATCAACCGGGACTAGGAGGTACCGGGGAGCTGTTTTTT
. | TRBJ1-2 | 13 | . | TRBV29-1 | CSSLGGGNYGYTF | TGCAGCTCCCTGGGAGGGGGAAACTATGGCTACACCTTC
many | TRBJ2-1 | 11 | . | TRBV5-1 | CASRFENEQFF | TGCGCCAGCAGATTCGAGAATGAGCAGTTCTTC
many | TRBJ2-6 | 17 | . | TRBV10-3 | CAISELTLSSGANVLTF | TGTGCCATCAGTGAGTTGACCCTAAGCTCTGGGGCCAACGTCCTGACTTTC
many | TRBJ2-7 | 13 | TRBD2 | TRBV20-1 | CSASSGTGYEQYF | TGCAGTGCTTCTAGCGGGACCGGGTACGAGCAGTACTTC
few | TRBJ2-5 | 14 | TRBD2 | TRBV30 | CAWSVPRTRETQYF | TGTGCCTGGAGTGTACCTAGGACTAGAGAGACCCAGTACTTC
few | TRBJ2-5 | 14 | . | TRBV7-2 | CASSSDAGTETQYF | TGTGCCAGCAGCTCCGACGCGGGGACGGAGACCCAGTACTTC
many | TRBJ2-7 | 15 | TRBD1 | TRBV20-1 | CSARALGQGPYEQYF | TGCAGTGCTAGAGCATTAGGACAGGGTCCCTACGAGCAGTACTTC
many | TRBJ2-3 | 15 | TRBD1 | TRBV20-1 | CSARVQGVFRDTQYF | TGCAGTGCTAGGGTACAGGGGGTTTTTAGAGATACGCAGTATTTT
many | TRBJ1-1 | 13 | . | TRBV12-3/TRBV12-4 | CASSLSRATEAFF | TGTGCCAGCAGTTTATCCAGGGCGACTGAAGCTTTCTTT
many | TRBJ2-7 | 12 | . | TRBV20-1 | CSARGNPYEQYF | TGCAGTGCTAGAGGAAACCCCTACGAGCAGTACTTC
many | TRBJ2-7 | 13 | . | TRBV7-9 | CASSLQGKSEQYF | TGTGCCAGCAGCTTACAGGGAAAATCCGAGCAGTACTTC
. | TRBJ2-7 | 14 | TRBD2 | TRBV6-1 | CASTLTSGSYEQYF | TGTGCCAGCACCCTGACTAGCGGCTCCTACGAGCAGTACTTC
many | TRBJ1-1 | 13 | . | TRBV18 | CASSPSQGNEAFF | TGTGCCAGCTCACCAAGTCAGGGGAATGAAGCTTTCTTT
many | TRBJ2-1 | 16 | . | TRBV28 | CASTIYGTVSGDEQFF | TGTGCCAGCACCATCTACGGGACGGTGTCAGGGGATGAGCAGTTCTTC
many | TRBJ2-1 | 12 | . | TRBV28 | CASSLLRNEQFF | TGTGCCAGCAGTTTATTGCGGAATGAGCAGTTCTTC
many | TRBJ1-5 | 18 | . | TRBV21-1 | CASSRTGRGDYSNQPQHF | TGTGCCAGCAGCAGAACAGGGAGGGGGGATTATAGCAATCAGCCCCAGCATTTT
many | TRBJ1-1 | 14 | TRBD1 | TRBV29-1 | CSVDSQGVVPEAFF | TGCAGCGTTGATTCTCAGGGGGTAGTACCTGAAGCTTTCTTT
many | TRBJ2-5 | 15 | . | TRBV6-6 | CASERREGRQETQYF | TGTGCCAGCGAAAGGCGAGAGGGCCGGCAGGAGACCCAGTACTTC
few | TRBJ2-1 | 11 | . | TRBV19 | CASRSYNEQFF | TGTGCCAGTAGATCCTACAATGAGCAGTTCTTC
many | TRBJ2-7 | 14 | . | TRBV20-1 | CSASLQGYSYEQYF | TGCAGTGCTAGCCTACAGGGTTACTCCTACGAGCAGTACTTC
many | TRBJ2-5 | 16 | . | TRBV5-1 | CASSLFAERVQETQYF | TGCGCCAGCAGCTTATTTGCGGAGAGGGTCCAAGAGACCCAGTACTTC
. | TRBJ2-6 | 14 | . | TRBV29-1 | CSVAAMSGANVLTF | TGCAGCGTCGCGGCAATGTCTGGGGCCAACGTCCTGACTTTC
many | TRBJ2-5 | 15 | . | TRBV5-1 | CASSFLADLGETQYF | TGCGCCAGCAGCTTTCTCGCGGACTTGGGGGAGACCCAGTACTTC
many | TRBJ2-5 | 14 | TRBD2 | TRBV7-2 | CASSFRGGAETQYF | TGTGCCAGCAGCTTCCGCGGGGGGGCAGAGACCCAGTACTTC
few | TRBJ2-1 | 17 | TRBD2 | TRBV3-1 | CASRPASGTSSYNEQFF | TGTGCCAGCAGACCGGCCTCCGGGACTAGTTCCTACAATGAGCAGTTCTTC
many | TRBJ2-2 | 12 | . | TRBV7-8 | CASRSYTGELFF | TGTGCCAGCAGAAGTTACACCGGGGAGCTGTTTTTT
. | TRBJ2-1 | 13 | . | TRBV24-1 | CATSERVNNEQFF | TGTGCCACCAGTGAAAGGGTTAACAATGAGCAGTTCTTC
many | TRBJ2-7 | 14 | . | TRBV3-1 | CASSSGTVSYEQYF | TGTGCCAGCAGCTCAGGCACAGTCTCCTACGAGCAGTACTTC